This TCR beta chain emerged from a study of tumor and adjacent non-tumor tissue in lung cancer. Whole-study context: Histology: 12 adenocarcinoma, a couple of squamous cell carcinoma, 1 small cell lung cancer.

V lost 0 bases, J lost 7 bases, and 9 bases lay in between. The CDR3 totals 13 residues. Germline CDR1 is LGHNA and CDR2 is YSLEER. Three rounds of nested PCR, following a modified ARM-PCR protocol, produced the TCRbeta library. Each CDR3 protein is one row after TCRdb ran MiXCR on the multiplex PCR reads. The sample lists around 200,000 distinct CDR3 sequences; 71% were seen once. The template was RNA from unsorted bulk tissue. This sequence joins TRBV4-3 and TRBJ1-2; D remains unclear. The sample comprised lung tumor tissue. The receptor was derived from a man aged 60 to 75 with non-small cell lung cancer. CDR3 in amino acids: CASSQDGIVGYTF. CDR3 sequence (DNA): TGCGCCAGCAGCCAAGATGGGATAGTTGGCTACACCTTC.